These 24 T cell receptor beta chains were all obtained from the same sample, sequenced in a study of T cell repertoires in aging, cancer and after chemotherapy. Peripheral blood genomic DNA, not sorted cells or RNA, was the template. Rearranged V-D-J TRB sequences were amplified with a mixed TRB-A/B primer pool. TCRdb redid the calling of the multiplex PCR reads with MiXCR, one entry per CDR3 protein. The sample has 1,400 or so distinct CDR3 sequences, roughly 66% seen once; the top ten hold roughly two thirds. Specimen: blood. The receptors shown here come from a human donor with a blood cancer.

This clonotype turned up a few times. The chain carries TRBV29-1 and TRBJ2-1; 10 bases agree with TRBD1. The CDR3 runs 14 residues. Trimming removed 6 bases from V and 4 bases from J; junction bases left unmatched: 6. CDR1 is SQVTM and CDR2 is ANQGSEA in the germline V gene. CDR3 coding DNA: TGCAGCGTCGCGGACAGGGGGGGATACAATGAGCAGTTCTTC. It yields the protein CSVADRGGYNEQFF.

This clonotype showed up just once. The CDR3 DNA reads as TGTGCCAGCAGTTCGCGGGCCTACACAGATACGCAGTATTTT. Its translation: CASSSRAYTDTQYF. The V call is TRBV6-6, the J call TRBJ2-3; a weak D match, TRBD2 (5 bases). V was cut by 4 bases and J by 2 bases, with 10 bases left in between. Germline CDR1 reads MNHNY; CDR2 reads SVGAGI (reference sequence). The CDR3 extends over 14 amino acids.

The chain links TRBV25-1 to TRBJ1-2; no firm D call. This CDR3 comprises 12 residues. Trimming pared 4 bases from V and 0 bases from J, leaving 3 bases between. The V gene's germline CDR1 is MGHDK and CDR2 SYGVNS. The CDR3 reads CASSVTNYGYTF. DNA for the CDR3: TGTGCCAGCAGTGTAACTAACTATGGCTACACCTTC.

This clonotype was seen a handful of times. The rearrangement links TRBV6-5 to TRBJ2-7; 7 bases align to TRBD2. The trim removed 10 bases at V and 3 bases at J, leaving 9 bases unmatched. The CDR3 consists of 13 residues. Germline CDR1 and CDR2: MNHEY and SVGAGI. The CDR3 spells CATGFGGSYEQYF. DNA of the CDR3: TGTGCCACCGGTTTCGGGGGGAGCTACGAGCAGTACTTC.

The V call is TRBV12-3 or TRBV12-4, the J call TRBJ1-6, with 10 positions matching TRBD1. The junction had 4 bases not matched to a gene; V was cut back by 5 bases and J by 9 bases. CDR3 length equals 14 residues. CDR3 sequence reads: CASSPGQGSSPLHF. CDR3 DNA: TGTGCCAGCAGTCCGGGACAGGGGAGTTCACCCCTCCACTTT.

The J gene is TRBJ1-2, the V gene TRBV11-1, with 8 bases identical to TRBD1. The CDR3 covers 13 residues. The ends lost 4 bases at V and 7 bases at J; junction bases unmatched: 5. Germline V gene data show CDR1 as SGHAT and CDR2 as FQDESV (reference sequence). The DNA for the CDR3 is TGTGCCAGCAGCTCAGGGGGCGCAACTGGCTACACCTTC. It codes for CASSSGGATGYTF.

The J gene is TRBJ2-7, the V gene TRBV6-5; 9 bases are a match to TRBD1. CDR1 is MNHEY, CDR2 SVGAGI, per germline. This CDR3 comprises 15 residues. V trimming: 6 bases; J trimming: 4 bases; junction bases outside the gene matches: 10. CDR3 loop: CASREGQGLGYEQYF. CDR3 nucleotide sequence: TGTGCCAGCAGAGAAGGACAGGGGTTAGGGTACGAGCAGTACTTC.

The V gene is TRBV6-5, the J gene TRBJ2-7; 9 bases match TRBD1. Germline CDR1 and CDR2: MNHEY and SVGAGI. The ends lost 5 bases at V and 1 base at J; junction bases unmatched: 9. The CDR3 covers 16 residues. In nucleotides, the CDR3 is TGTGCCAGCAGTCCCGGGACAGGGCTAGGTTCCTACGAGCAGTACTTC. As protein: CASSPGTGLGSYEQYF.

The gene calls are TRBV29-1 and TRBJ2-7; D is ambiguous. Germline V gene lookup returns CDR1 SQVTM and CDR2 ANQGSEA. The length of the CDR3 is 13 residues. Trimming took off 4 bases at V and 6 bases at J, with 16 bases between the two ends. This CDR3 reads CSVVTHPGGEQYF. CDR3 DNA sequence: TGCAGCGTTGTTACCCACCCGGGTGGCGAGCAGTACTTC.

The chain carries TRBV5-6 and TRBJ2-3; the match to TRBD2 covers 7 bases. Germline trimming cut 4 bases from V and 2 bases from J; bases unmatched to any gene: 7. In germline, CDR1 is SGHDT, CDR2 YYEEEE. There are 15 residues in the CDR3. The CDR3 DNA reads as TGTGCCAGCAGCCTCTCGGGAGGTACCACAGATACGCAGTATTTT. Amino acids: CASSLSGGTTDTQYF.

V gene TRBV7-9 combines with J gene TRBJ2-7; D is possibly TRBD1 or TRBD2 (6 bases each). CDR3 length equals 14 residues. Trimming shortened V by 3 bases and J by 3 bases, and 12 bases separated the two germline ends. In germline, CDR1 is SEHNR, CDR2 FQNEAQ (reference sequence). This CDR3 reads CASSLGGCGYEQYF. In nucleotides, the CDR3 is TGTGCCAGCAGCTTGGGGGGCTGTGGCTACGAGCAGTACTTC.

This clonotype appeared a few times. V usage is TRBV11-1 and J usage is TRBJ2-1; 7 bases align to TRBD2. The CDR3 extends over 12 amino acids. CDR1 and CDR2 from the germline V gene are SGHAT and FQDESV (reference sequence). The J segment lost 6 bases and the V segment lost 6 bases, leaving 2 bases of the junction unmatched. In DNA form, the CDR3 reads TGTGCCAGCAGTCGGACTAGCAATGAGCAGTTCTTC. This encodes CASSRTSNEQFF.

Comment on this clonotype: One end of the junction fails to match germline, which may point to a read error. The rearrangement joins TRBV6-5 to TRBJ2-2; no reliable D call. The CDR3 sequence is 13 residues long. The germline CDR1 and CDR2 sequences are MNHEY and SVGAGI. The CDR3 loop is CDSSPFGTGELFF. CDR3 nucleotide sequence: TGTGACAGCAGCCCGTTTGGGACCGGGGAGCTGTTTTTT.

V and J are TRBV6-5 and TRBJ2-7; tentative D call: TRBD1 (5 bases). V was clipped by 4 bases and J by 6 bases, with 16 bases between them. This CDR3 comprises 14 residues. Germline V gene lookup returns CDR1 MNHEY and CDR2 SVGAGI. In nucleotides, the CDR3 is TGTGCCAGCAGTTTATTGGGCAGGGTTGGCGAGCAGTACTTC. It yields the protein CASSLLGRVGEQYF.

The chain recombines TRBV6-5 with TRBJ2-7; the D is unclear. V gave up 4 bases and J gave up 0 bases, with 10 bases separating them. The germline gives CDR1 MNHEY, CDR2 SVGAGI. This CDR3 is 14 amino acids long. This CDR3 is CASSLSRSSYEQYF. The CDR3 DNA reads as TGTGCCAGCAGTTTGAGCAGGTCCTCCTACGAGCAGTACTTC.

There are a few counts of this clonotype. The chain combines TRBV6-5 with TRBJ2-3; weak D call: TRBD2 (6 bases). This CDR3 has 14 amino acids. CDR1 MNHEY and CDR2 SVGAGI come from the germline V gene. The V and J ends lost 2 bases and 3 bases respectively, with 9 bases between them. The CDR3 bases are TGTGCCAGCAGTTACCGGGGGAGGACAGATACGCAGTATTTT. Protein: CASSYRGRTDTQYF.

The rearrangement joins TRBV6-5 to TRBJ1-2; 7 bases map to TRBD1. The CDR3 contains 14 residues. Trimming cost V 6 bases and J 1 base; bases outside gene matches: 5. The germline gives CDR1 MNHEY, CDR2 SVGAGI. The CDR3 bases are TGTGCCAGCAGGATGGGACAGAATAACTATGGCTACACCTTC. Its protein product is CASRMGQNNYGYTF.

The chain uses TRBV6-5 and TRBJ1-1; no clear D gene. CDR3 length equals 13 residues. Germline V gene sequence: CDR1 MNHEY, CDR2 SVGAGI. Trimming cost V 0 bases and J 3 bases, with 5 bases left between them. This CDR3 reads CASSYSSHTEAFF. CDR3 nucleotide sequence: TGTGCCAGCAGTTACTCGTCTCACACTGAAGCTTTCTTT.

This rearrangement joins TRBV7-2 to TRBJ2-2; D call uncertain. Per the germline V gene, CDR1 is SGHTA and CDR2 is FQGNSA. The V end was cut by 2 bases, the J end by 3 bases, with 7 bases between. The CDR3 is 14 residues long. The CDR3 nucleotides are TGTGCCAGCAGCTTAAAGCCCTACACCGGGGAGCTGTTTTTT. Translating gives CASSLKPYTGELFF.

This rearrangement joins TRBV29-1 to TRBJ1-1, with 11 nucleotides matching TRBD1. This CDR3 spans 12 amino acids. Germline assignment: CDR1 SQVTM and CDR2 ANQGSEA. J lost 4 bases, V lost 7 bases, and 2 bases had no gene match. The CDR3 region has the DNA TGCAGCGGCGGGACAGGGGGCACTGAAGCTTTCTTT. Its translation: CSGGTGGTEAFF.

This chain joins TRBV29-1 and TRBJ1-1, with D unclear. Germline V gene data show CDR1 as SQVTM and CDR2 as ANQGSEA. The CDR3 totals 12 residues. V shed 4 bases and J shed 2 bases, with 8 bases lying between them. DNA for the CDR3: TGCAGCGTTGTGGAGGGCAACACTGAAGCTTTCTTT. Its translation is CSVVEGNTEAFF.

Concerning this clonotype itself: One base away lies a much larger clone, so this may be a sequencing read error. V usage is TRBV29-1 and J usage is TRBJ2-1; D remains ambiguous. CDR3 length equals 13 residues. Germline-derived CDR1 and CDR2 are SQVTM and ANQGSEA. V was trimmed by 4 bases and J by 0 bases, leaving 7 bases between them. In DNA form, the CDR3 reads TGCAGCGTTGGTCAGGACTCCTACAATGAGCAGTTCTTC. Its protein is CSVGQDSYNEQFF.

The V and J genes are TRBV6-5 and TRBJ2-7; perhaps TRBD2 as D (6 bases). The CDR3 has 15 amino acids. V lost 6 bases and J 2 bases, leaving 17 bases between the germline ends. Per germline, CDR1 MNHEY and CDR2 SVGAGI. In DNA, the CDR3 is TGTGCCAGCAGCCTCGGGGACTCATCAACCTACGAGCAGTACTTC. Translating it yields CASSLGDSSTYEQYF.

Written as DNA, the CDR3 is TGCAGTGCGCTTTTTGGACAGGGGGCAGGAGATACGCAGTATTTT. Amino acid sequence: CSALFGQGAGDTQYF. The chain combines TRBV20-1 with TRBJ2-3; 11 nucleotides line up with TRBD1. Looked up from germline, CDR1 is DFQATT and CDR2 is SNEGSKA (reference sequence). The CDR3 is 15 residues long. With 6 bases clipped from V and 5 bases from J, the junction kept 10 bases outside the gene matches.